This T cell receptor beta chain was recovered during a study of PD-L1 blockade in urothelial cancer. Study context: Blood was analyzed 3 weeks (second dose) and 6 weeks after treatment start.

Clones were read by immunoSEQ multiplex PCR, and TCRdb kept only the in-frame ones, dropping some. The table includes some 120,000 clones, roughly 89% detected once. Germline CDR1 reads MNHEY; CDR2 reads SVGAGI. J was trimmed by 12 bases and V by 5 bases; bases with no gene match: 13. The CDR3 extends over 15 amino acids. Specified time point: peripheral blood 6 weeks after treatment start. The chain employs TRBV6-5 and TRBJ2-1; 10 nucleotides match TRBD2. The clonotype was recovered from a man aged 55-75 years with urothelial cancer. Sequences were derived from PBMCs, sampled around atezolizumab (anti-PD-L1) treatment. The CDR3 loop reads CASSSGGAGIFVQFF. The CDR3 nucleotides read TGTGCCAGCAGTAGCGGGGGGGCTGGGATTTTCGTGCAGTTCTTC.